Below are 13 T cell receptor beta chains sequenced from a single sample in a study of blood T cell repertoires in COVID-19. Libraries were prepared by immunoSEQ multiplex PCR; TCRdb keeps only in-frame clonotypes and omits some of them. The sample shows approximately 390,000 clones, nearly 90% of them seen only once. Sequenced input: peripheral blood. The receptors were gathered from a man between 18 and 29 years old with active or convalescent COVID-19.

The J gene is TRBJ1-5, the V gene TRBV28; weak D call: TRBD1 (5 bases). CDR3 length equals 14 residues. Trimming removed 6 bases at V and 5 bases at J, with 14 bases between. Germline V gene sequence: CDR1 MDHEN, CDR2 SYDVKM. The CDR3 DNA follows: TGTGCCAGCAGGGTTCGGTGGGGGGATCAGCCCCAGCATTTT. Amino acids: CASRVRWGDQPQHF.

The chain uses TRBV24-1 and TRBJ2-2; 11 positions match TRBD1. The V segment lost 6 bases and the J segment 6 bases; nucleotides outside the gene matches: 8. There are 16 residues in the CDR3. Germline CDR1 KGHDR, CDR2 SFDVKD. CDR3 coding DNA: TGTGCCACCAGTCTAAACCGGGACAGGGGGGCCGGGGAGCTGTTTTTT. As protein: CATSLNRDRGAGELFF.

The rearrangement uses TRBV27 and TRBJ1-2; weak D call: TRBD1 (5 bases). CDR3 length equals 13 residues. Germline-derived CDR1 and CDR2 are MNHEY and SMNVEV (reference sequence). Trimming removed 2 bases at V and 8 bases at J, with 12 bases between. CDR3 DNA sequence: TGTGCCAGCAGTTTAGGGGGGGGTCAGGGCTACACCTTC. Its protein is CASSLGGGQGYTF.

The chain uses TRBV12-3 or TRBV12-4 and TRBJ1-5, with no clear D. Deletions cut 7 bases from V and 6 bases from J, with 13 bases between. This CDR3 contains 13 residues. The DNA of the CDR3 is TGTGCCAGCAAGAGGGCAGAGAGTCAGCCCCAGCATTTT. Protein sequence: CASKRAESQPQHF.

V gene TRBV7-9 combines with J gene TRBJ1-2; the match to TRBD1 covers 7 bases. V dropped 5 bases and J dropped 12; count of bases not matched to a gene: 12. This CDR3 comprises 13 residues. CDR1 SEHNR and CDR2 FQNEAQ come from the germline V gene (reference sequence). CDR3 protein: CASSQREGAHHTF. CDR3 DNA sequence: TGTGCCAGCAGCCAACGGGAGGGGGCGCATCACACCTTC. Full variable domain (remainder filled in from reference TRBV7-9 and TRBJ1-2): DTGVSQNPRHKITKRGQNVTFRCDPISEHNRLYWYRQTLGQGPEFLTYFQNEAQLEKSRLLSDRFSAERPKGSFSTLEIQRTEQGDSAMYLCASSQREGAHHTFGSGTRLTVV.

The gene calls are TRBV10-3 and TRBJ2-1; perhaps TRBD1 as D (6 bases). CDR1 is ENHRY and CDR2 is SYGVKD in the germline V gene. The CDR3 contains 15 residues. The V and J ends lost 5 bases and 8 bases respectively, with 19 bases between them. CDR3 sequence (DNA): TGTGCCATCAGTACGGTCCAGGGGATAATTGATGAGCAGTTCTTC. As protein: CAISTVQGIIDEQFF.

The gene calls are TRBV19 and TRBJ2-5; 9 bases are shared with TRBD2. This CDR3 region has 15 residues. Germline V gives CDR1 LNHDA, CDR2 SQIVND (reference sequence). The trim removed 7 bases at V and 1 base at J, leaving 7 bases unmatched. In DNA form, the CDR3 reads TGTGCCAGTACCTGGACTAGCGCAGGCCAAGAGACCCAGTACTTC. It codes for CASTWTSAGQETQYF.

The V gene is TRBV25-1, the J gene TRBJ2-7; possibly TRBD2 for D (5 bases). The CDR3 spans 13 residues. Germline loops: CDR1 MGHDK, CDR2 SYGVNS. With 2 bases removed from V and 5 bases from J, the gap between germline ends came to 10 bases. CDR3 nucleotide sequence: TGTGCCAGCAGTGAAAACGGGATCCACGAGCAGTACTTC. Protein: CASSENGIHEQYF.

The chain carries TRBV28 and TRBJ1-2; no firm D call. This CDR3 contains 13 residues. V was shortened by 3 bases and J by 8 bases, with 13 bases between the two germline ends. Germline assignment: CDR1 MDHEN and CDR2 SYDVKM. The CDR3 here is CASSFRYLGGYTF. CDR3 nucleotides: TGTGCCAGCAGTTTCCGATACCTAGGCGGCTACACCTTC.

This chain links TRBV11-2 with TRBJ2-4; a possible D gene is TRBD1 (5 bases). The CDR3 is made up of 13 amino acids. V was pared by 3 bases and J by 6 bases, with 9 bases between. Per the germline V gene, CDR1 is SGHAT and CDR2 is FQNNGV. As DNA, the CDR3 is TGTGCCAGCAGCTTTGGGCAGGGAAACATTCAGTACTTC. This gives the protein CASSFGQGNIQYF.

J is TRBJ1-3 and V is TRBV27; D unclear. Germline V CDR1 and CDR2: MNHEY, SMNVEV (reference sequence). CDR3 length: 14 residues. Trimming stripped 5 bases from V and 2 bases from J, with 10 bases between. The CDR3: CASSPSGTGNTIYF. In DNA form, the CDR3 reads TGTGCCAGCAGTCCGTCGGGGACTGGAAACACCATATATTTT.

This clone has more than one count but fewer than ten. The rearrangement uses TRBV7-2 and TRBJ1-4, with unresolved D. V gave up 5 bases and J gave up 5 bases, with 15 bases separating them. Looked up from germline, CDR1 is SGHTA and CDR2 is FQGNSA. The CDR3 is 15 amino acids. The CDR3 here is CASSPVHQANEKLFF. Written as DNA, the CDR3 is TGTGCCAGCAGCCCGGTTCATCAGGCGAATGAAAAACTGTTTTTT.

V and J are TRBV5-1 and TRBJ2-1, with TRBD2 matching 11 bases. V shed 2 bases, J shed 6 bases, and the junction held 4 bases outside the gene matches. The V gene's germline CDR1 is SGHRS and CDR2 YFSETQ. There are 15 residues in the CDR3. This CDR3 reads CASSFSTSGSNEQFF. The CDR3 bases are TGCGCCAGCAGCTTTAGCACTAGCGGGAGCAATGAGCAGTTCTTC.